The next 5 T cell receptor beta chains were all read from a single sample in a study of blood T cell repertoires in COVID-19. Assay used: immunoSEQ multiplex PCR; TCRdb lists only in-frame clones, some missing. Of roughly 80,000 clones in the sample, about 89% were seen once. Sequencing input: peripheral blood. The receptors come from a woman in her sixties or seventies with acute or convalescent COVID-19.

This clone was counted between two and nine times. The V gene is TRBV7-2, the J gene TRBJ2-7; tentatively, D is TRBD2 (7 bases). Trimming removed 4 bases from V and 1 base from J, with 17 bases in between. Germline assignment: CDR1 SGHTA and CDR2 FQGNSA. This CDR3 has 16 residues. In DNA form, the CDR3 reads TGTGCCAGCAGCTCCGCCGGACGGGGGGCATCCTACGAGCAGTACTTC. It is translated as CASSSAGRGASYEQYF.

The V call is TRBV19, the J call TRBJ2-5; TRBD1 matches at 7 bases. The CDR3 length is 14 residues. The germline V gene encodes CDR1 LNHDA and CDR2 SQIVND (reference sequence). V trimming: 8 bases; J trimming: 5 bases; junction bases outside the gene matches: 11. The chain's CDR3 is CASQLQGRGETQYF. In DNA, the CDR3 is TGTGCCAGTCAACTACAGGGGAGAGGGGAGACCCAGTACTTC.

The CDR3 DNA follows: TGTGCCAGCAGCTTAGAATCTACCGTTGGCTACACCTTC. Amino acids: CASSLESTVGYTF. The chain combines TRBV7-9 with TRBJ1-2, with D uncertain. CDR3 length: 13 amino acids. Germline V gene data show CDR1 as SEHNR and CDR2 as FQNEAQ (reference sequence). The V end lost 1 base, the J end lost 7 bases, and 10 bases lay between the germline ends. The full variable domain, with the rest looked up from reference TRBV7-9 and TRBJ1-2, is DTGVSQNPRHKITKRGQNVTFRCDPISEHNRLYWYRQTLGQGPEFLTYFQNEAQLEKSRLLSDRFSAERPKGSFSTLEIQRTEQGDSAMYLCASSLESTVGYTFGSGTRLTVV.

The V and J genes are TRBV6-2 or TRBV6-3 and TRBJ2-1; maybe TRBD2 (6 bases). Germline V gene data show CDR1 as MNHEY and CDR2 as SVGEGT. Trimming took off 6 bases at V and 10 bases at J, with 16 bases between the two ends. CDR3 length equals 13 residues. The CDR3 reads CASSPLREGEQFF. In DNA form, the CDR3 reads TGTGCCAGCAGCCCCCTGCGGGAAGGCGAGCAGTTCTTC.

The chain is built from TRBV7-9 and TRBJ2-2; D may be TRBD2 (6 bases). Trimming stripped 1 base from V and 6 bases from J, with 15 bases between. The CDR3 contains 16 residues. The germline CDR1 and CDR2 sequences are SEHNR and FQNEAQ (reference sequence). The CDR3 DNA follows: TGTGCCAGCAGCTTAGGACGGGAGAAGTGGGCCGGGGAGCTGTTTTTT. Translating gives CASSLGREKWAGELFF. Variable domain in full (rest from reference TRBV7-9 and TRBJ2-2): DTGVSQNPRHKITKRGQNVTFRCDPISEHNRLYWYRQTLGQGPEFLTYFQNEAQLEKSRLLSDRFSAERPKGSFSTLEIQRTEQGDSAMYLCASSLGREKWAGELFFGEGSRLTVL.